What follows is one TCR beta chain and its context. Investigators isolated RNA and reverse transcribed it into cDNA to act as the sequencing template. The table came from immunoSEQ multiplex PCR; TCRdb's copy has only in-frame clones and leaves some out. The sample consists of about 110,000 clones, about 59% of them appearing once. CDR3 size: 14 residues. Trimming cost V 5 bases and J 2 bases, with 12 bases left between them. Germline V gene lookup returns CDR1 MNHEY and CDR2 SVGAGI. These data originate in a study of CD8+ T cells in alopecia areata. Treatment here: oral pan-JAK inhibitor, 5-10 mg twice daily. Alopecia areata patients provided lesional scalp punch biopsies and peripheral blood, both collected for the study.

The rearrangement links TRBV6-5 to TRBJ2-5; D is unresolved. This TCR came from a human donor with alopecia areata. The sequenced sample was CD8+ T cells sorted from blood, obtained at week 24, from a patient treated with tofacitinib. CDR3 residues: CASSPGSIQETQYF. The CDR3, as DNA: TGTGCCAGCAGTCCAGGAAGCATTCAAGAGACCCAGTACTTC.